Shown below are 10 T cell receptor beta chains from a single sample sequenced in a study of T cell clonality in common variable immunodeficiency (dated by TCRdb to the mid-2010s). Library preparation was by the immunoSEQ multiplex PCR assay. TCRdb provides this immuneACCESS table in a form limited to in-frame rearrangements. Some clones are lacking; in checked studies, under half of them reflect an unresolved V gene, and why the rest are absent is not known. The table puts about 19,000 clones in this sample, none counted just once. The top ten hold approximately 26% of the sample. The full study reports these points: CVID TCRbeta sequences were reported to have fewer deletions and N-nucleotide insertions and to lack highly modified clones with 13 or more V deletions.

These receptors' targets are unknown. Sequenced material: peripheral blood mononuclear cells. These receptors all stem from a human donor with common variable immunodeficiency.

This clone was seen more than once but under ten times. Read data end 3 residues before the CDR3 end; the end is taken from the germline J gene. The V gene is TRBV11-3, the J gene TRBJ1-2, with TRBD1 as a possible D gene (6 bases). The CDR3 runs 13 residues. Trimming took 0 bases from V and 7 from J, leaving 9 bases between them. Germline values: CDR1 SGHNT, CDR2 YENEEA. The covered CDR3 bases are TGTGCCAGCAGCTTAGACAGGGGCCGTGGC. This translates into CASSLDRGRG. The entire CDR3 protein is CASSLDRGRGYTF.

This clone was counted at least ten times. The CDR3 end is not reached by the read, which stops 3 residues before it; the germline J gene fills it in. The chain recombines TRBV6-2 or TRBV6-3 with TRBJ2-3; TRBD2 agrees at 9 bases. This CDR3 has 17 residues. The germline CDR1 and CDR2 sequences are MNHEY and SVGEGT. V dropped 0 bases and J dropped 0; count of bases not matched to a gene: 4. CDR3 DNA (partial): TGTGCCAGCAGTTACTCTTGGGCGGGGGGGAGCACAGATACG. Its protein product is CASSYSWAGGSTDT. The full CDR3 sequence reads CASSYSWAGGSTDTQYF.

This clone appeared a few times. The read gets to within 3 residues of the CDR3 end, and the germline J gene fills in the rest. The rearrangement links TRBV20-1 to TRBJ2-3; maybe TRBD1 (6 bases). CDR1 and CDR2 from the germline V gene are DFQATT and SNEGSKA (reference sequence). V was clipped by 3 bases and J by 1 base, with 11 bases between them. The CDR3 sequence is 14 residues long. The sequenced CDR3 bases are TGCAGTGCTAGCAGGGGCTGGGGCACAGATACG. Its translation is CSASRGWGTDT. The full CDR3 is CSASRGWGTDTQYF.

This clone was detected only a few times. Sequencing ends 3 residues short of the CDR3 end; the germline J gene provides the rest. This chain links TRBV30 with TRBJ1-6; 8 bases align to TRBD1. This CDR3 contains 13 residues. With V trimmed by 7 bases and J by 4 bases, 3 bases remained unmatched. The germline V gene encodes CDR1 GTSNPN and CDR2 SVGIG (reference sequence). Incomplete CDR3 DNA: TGTGCCTCCAACAGGGGGTATAATTCACCC. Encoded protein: CASNRGYNSP. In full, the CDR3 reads CASNRGYNSPLHF.

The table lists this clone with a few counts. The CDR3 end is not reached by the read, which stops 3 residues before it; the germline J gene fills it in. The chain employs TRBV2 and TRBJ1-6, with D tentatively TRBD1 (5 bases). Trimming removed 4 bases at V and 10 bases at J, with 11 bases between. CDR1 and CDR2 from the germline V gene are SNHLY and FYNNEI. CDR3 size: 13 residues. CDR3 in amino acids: CASSAQGASPLHF. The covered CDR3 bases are TGTGCCAGCAGTGCCCAGGGAGCCTCACCC.

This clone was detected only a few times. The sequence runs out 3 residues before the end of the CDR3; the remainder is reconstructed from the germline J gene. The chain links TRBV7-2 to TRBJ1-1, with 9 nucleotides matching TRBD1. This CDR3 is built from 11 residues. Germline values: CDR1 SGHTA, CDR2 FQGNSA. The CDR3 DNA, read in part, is TGTGCCAGCAACGACAGGGGGGCA. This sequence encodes CASNDRGA. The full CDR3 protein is CASNDRGAAFF.

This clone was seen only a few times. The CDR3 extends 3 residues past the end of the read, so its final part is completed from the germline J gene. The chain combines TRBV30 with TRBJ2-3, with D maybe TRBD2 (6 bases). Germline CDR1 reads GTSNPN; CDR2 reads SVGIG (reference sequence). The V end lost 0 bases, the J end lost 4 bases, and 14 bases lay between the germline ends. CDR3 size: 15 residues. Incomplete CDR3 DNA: TGTGCCTGGAGTGTAGACGTATCGGGGGCAGATACG. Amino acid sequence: CAWSVDVSGADT. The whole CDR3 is CAWSVDVSGADTQYF.

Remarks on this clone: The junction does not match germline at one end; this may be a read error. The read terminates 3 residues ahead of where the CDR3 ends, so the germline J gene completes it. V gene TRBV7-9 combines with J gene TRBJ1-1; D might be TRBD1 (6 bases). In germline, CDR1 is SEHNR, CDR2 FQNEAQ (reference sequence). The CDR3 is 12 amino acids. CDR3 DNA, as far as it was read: TGTTCCAGCAGCCCTCGACAGGTCAAA. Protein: CSSSPRQVK. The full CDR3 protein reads CSSSPRQVKAFF.

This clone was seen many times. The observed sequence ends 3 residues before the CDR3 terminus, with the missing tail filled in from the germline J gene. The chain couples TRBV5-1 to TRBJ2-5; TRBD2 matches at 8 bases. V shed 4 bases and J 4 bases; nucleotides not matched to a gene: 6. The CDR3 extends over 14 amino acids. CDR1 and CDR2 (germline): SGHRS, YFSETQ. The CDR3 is CASSDSGSVETQYF. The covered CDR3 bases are TGCGCCAGCAGCGACAGCGGGAGCGTAGAGACC.

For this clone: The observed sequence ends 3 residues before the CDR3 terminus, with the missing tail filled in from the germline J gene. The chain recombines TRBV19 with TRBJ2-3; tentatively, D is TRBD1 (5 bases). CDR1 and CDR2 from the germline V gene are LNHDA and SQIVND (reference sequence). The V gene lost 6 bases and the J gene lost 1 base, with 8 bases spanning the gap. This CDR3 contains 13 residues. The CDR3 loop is CASRSTGTDTQYF. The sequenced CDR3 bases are TGTGCCAGTAGATCGACAGGCACAGATACG.